These 23 T cell receptor beta chains came from one sample sequenced in a study of blood T cell repertoires in COVID-19. Libraries were prepared by immunoSEQ multiplex PCR; TCRdb keeps only in-frame clonotypes and omits some of them. The sample has 150,000 to 250,000 clones, around four fifths seen once. The sequencing sample was made of PBMCs or T cells enriched from blood (not recorded which). All receptors come from a man aged 35 to 55 who had recovered from COVID-19.

The V call is TRBV19, the J call TRBJ1-1; D is uncertain. The CDR3 runs 13 residues. Germline V lookup: CDR1 LNHDA, CDR2 SQIVND (reference sequence). V was cut by 7 bases and J by 0 bases, with 9 bases left in between. The CDR3 protein is CASIEGMNTEAFF. CDR3 nucleotide sequence: TGTGCCAGTATAGAGGGCATGAACACTGAAGCTTTCTTT.

This clone was seen a handful of times. J is TRBJ2-1 and V is TRBV7-9; 9 bases are shared with TRBD2. Trimming cost V 5 bases and J 7 bases; bases outside gene matches: 18. The CDR3 spans 18 residues. The V gene's germline CDR1 is SEHNR and CDR2 FQNEAQ (reference sequence). The CDR3 here is CASSPRIGSSGIGNEQFF. The DNA of the CDR3 is TGTGCCAGCAGCCCTAGGATCGGGTCTAGCGGGATCGGGAATGAGCAGTTCTTC.

A single count supports this clone. The genes are TRBV5-1 and TRBJ2-1; no reliable D call. The germline CDR1 and CDR2 sequences are SGHRS and YFSETQ. V was pared by 3 bases and J by 0 bases, with 7 bases between. The CDR3 is made up of 14 amino acids. This CDR3 reads CASSSSSSYNEQFF. DNA for the CDR3: TGCGCCAGCAGCTCTTCGAGCTCCTACAATGAGCAGTTCTTC. Full variable domain (outside the CDR3, taken from reference TRBV5-1 and TRBJ2-1): KAGVTQTPRYLIKTRGQQVTLSCSPISGHRSVSWYQQTPGQGLQFLFEYFSETQRNKGNFPGRFSGRQFSNSRSEMNVSTLELGDSALYLCASSSSSSYNEQFFGPGTRLTVL.

The V gene is TRBV5-1, the J gene TRBJ1-2, with D tentatively TRBD1 (5 bases). V was cut by 0 bases and J by 3 bases, with 9 bases left in between. The CDR3 is made up of 14 amino acids. Germline V gene data show CDR1 as SGHRS and CDR2 as YFSETQ. For the CDR3, the DNA is TGCGCCAGCAGCTTGGCTGGGGGGGACTATGGCTACACCTTC. Translating gives CASSLAGGDYGYTF.

The chain is built from TRBV7-2 and TRBJ1-2, with D maybe TRBD1 (5 bases). This CDR3 is 13 amino acids long. The V gene's germline CDR1 is SGHTA and CDR2 FQGNSA. V was pared by 6 bases and J by 4 bases, with 12 bases between. The CDR3 DNA reads TGTGCCAGCAGTCCAGGGCCACTCTATGGCTACACCTTC. This sequence encodes CASSPGPLYGYTF.

The chain uses TRBV7-2 and TRBJ2-1; TRBD1 aligns across 9 bases. CDR1 SGHTA and CDR2 FQGNSA come from the germline V gene. Trimming removed 1 base from V and 3 bases from J; junction bases left unmatched: 1. The CDR3 totals 15 residues. CDR3 protein: CASSLEGQGYNEQFF. As DNA, the CDR3 is TGTGCCAGCAGCTTAGAGGGACAGGGCTACAATGAGCAGTTCTTC.

A remark on this clone: The junction departs from germline at one end; a sequencing error may be responsible. This chain links TRBV7-9 with TRBJ1-5; 8 nucleotides agree with TRBD1. The CDR3 is 14 residues long. Germline values: CDR1 SEHNR, CDR2 FQNEAQ (reference sequence). DNA of the CDR3: TGTGCTAGCAGCTCTCAGGGGGCGGGTCAGCCCCAGCATTTT. This translates into CASSSQGAGQPQHF.

This clone turned up a few times. This chain uses TRBV7-9 with TRBJ1-3, with 9 bases fitting TRBD1. The junction had 4 bases not matched to a gene; V was cut back by 5 bases and J by 5 bases. The CDR3 totals 14 residues. The germline CDR1 and CDR2 sequences are SEHNR and FQNEAQ (reference sequence). This chain's CDR3 is CASSQTGGRNTIYF. CDR3 nucleotide sequence: TGTGCCAGCAGCCAGACAGGGGGGAGAAACACCATATATTTT.

This chain uses TRBV7-8 with TRBJ2-3, with D possibly being TRBD2 (5 bases). In germline, CDR1 is SGHVS, CDR2 FQNEAQ. CDR3 size: 15 residues. V was cut by 1 base and J by 6 bases, with 14 bases left in between. CDR3 in amino acids: CASSLVSSGWDTQYF. DNA for the CDR3: TGTGCCAGCAGCTTAGTTTCATCGGGGTGGGATACGCAGTATTTT.

V is TRBV20-1 and J is TRBJ1-5; TRBD1 aligns across 7 bases. Germline V gene lookup returns CDR1 DFQATT and CDR2 SNEGSKA (reference sequence). The CDR3 consists of 16 residues. Losses at the gene ends were 3 bases for V and 1 base for J; bases not matched to a gene: 9. This CDR3 is CSASQGGGSSNQPQHF. Here the CDR3 DNA reads TGCAGTGCTAGTCAGGGGGGCGGTAGCAGCAATCAGCCCCAGCATTTT.

J is TRBJ2-2 and V is TRBV5-1; 8 bases are a match to TRBD1. This CDR3 is 16 amino acids long. CDR1 is SGHRS, CDR2 YFSETQ, per germline. Trimming took 5 bases from V and 5 from J; bases not matched to a gene: 11. CDR3 nucleotides: TGCGCCAGCAGACCCCCCGGGGGACAGGTGACCGGGGAGCTGTTTTTT. This codes for CASRPPGGQVTGELFF.

This rearrangement joins TRBV6-5 to TRBJ1-2; 11 bases are a match to TRBD1. With V trimmed by 7 bases and J by 8 bases, 12 bases remained unmatched. CDR1 and CDR2 from the germline V gene are MNHEY and SVGAGI. CDR3 size: 15 residues. In DNA form, the CDR3 reads TGTGCCAGCACTCCCGGGACAGGGGGGTGGATGGGCTACACCTTC. The encoded protein is CASTPGTGGWMGYTF.

Concerning this clone itself: The junction shows a germline mismatch at one end, possibly a read error. The chain carries TRBV7-7 and TRBJ2-1, with D tentatively TRBD2 (7 bases). This CDR3 contains 16 residues. Germline CDR1 SSHAT, CDR2 FNYEAQ (reference sequence). The DNA of the CDR3 is TGTGCTAGCAGTCGTTCTCCGACTAGGGGGGGGAATGAGCAGTTCTTC. Translation: CASSRSPTRGGNEQFF.

The rearrangement uses TRBV7-2 and TRBJ2-3, with TRBD2 matching 7 bases. CDR1 SGHTA and CDR2 FQGNSA come from the germline V gene. The V gene end was trimmed by 3 bases and the J gene end by 1 base; junction bases not matched to a gene: 4. The CDR3 runs to 15 residues. The CDR3, as DNA: TGTGCCAGCAGCTTTGGGGGAGGGGGCACAGATACGCAGTATTTT. It translates to CASSFGGGGTDTQYF.

The rearrangement uses TRBV19 and TRBJ2-1, with D unclear. The CDR3 extends over 11 amino acids. Looked up from germline, CDR1 is LNHDA and CDR2 is SQIVND (reference sequence). V was cut by 5 bases and J by 4 bases, with 3 bases left in between. The CDR3 DNA follows: TGTGCCAGTAGTTCTTACAATGAGCAGTTCTTC. It is translated as CASSSYNEQFF.

The chain links TRBV5-5 to TRBJ1-1; D is perhaps TRBD1 (5 bases). V was cut by 5 bases and J by 8 bases, with 22 bases left in between. CDR3 length: 15 amino acids. Germline CDR1 reads SGHKS; CDR2 reads YYEKEE (reference sequence). The CDR3 DNA follows: TGTGCCAGCAGTCCCCCCCTAGACAGCCCGGAGGAAGCTTTCTTT. As protein: CASSPPLDSPEEAFF. The complete variable domain, with remaining parts taken from reference TRBV5-5 and TRBJ1-1, reads DAGVTQSPTHLIKTRGQQVTLRCSPISGHKSVSWYQQVLGQGPQFIFQYYEKEERGRGNFPDRFSARQFPNYSSELNVNALLLGDSALYLCASSPPLDSPEEAFFGQGTRLTVV.

The chain recombines TRBV23-1 with TRBJ2-3, with 8 nucleotides matching TRBD2. TRBV23-1 is labeled an ORF, and its function is uncertain. CDR3 length: 16 amino acids. V was pared by 4 bases and J by 4 bases, with 10 bases of the junction left unmatched. CDR3 DNA sequence: TGCGCCAGCAGTCGTCTCGGGACTAGTCGTTCAGATACGCAGTATTTT. Residues: CASSRLGTSRSDTQYF.

This sequence joins TRBV7-2 and TRBJ2-6, with 7 bases lining up with TRBD1. V dropped 8 bases and J dropped 0; count of bases not matched to a gene: 16. The CDR3 loop spans 19 amino acids. Germline-derived CDR1 and CDR2 are SGHTA and FQGNSA. The CDR3 DNA follows: TGTGCCAGCGACCGACCCCAGGGGGAGACTCACTCTGGGGCCAACGTCCTGACTTTC. Amino acids: CASDRPQGETHSGANVLTF. The entire variable domain, with the rest obtained from reference TRBV7-2 and TRBJ2-6, is as follows: GAGVSQSPSNKVTEKGKDVELRCDPISGHTALYWYRQSLGQGLEFLIYFQGNSAPDKSGLPSDRFSAERTGGSVSTLTIQRTQQEDSAVYLCASDRPQGETHSGANVLTFGAGSRLTVL.

This clone was counted only a few times. This chain links TRBV15 with TRBJ2-7; D possibly corresponds to TRBD2 (5 bases). The CDR3 loop spans 12 amino acids. Between the trimmed V and J ends, which lost 1 base and 5 bases, there was a span of 6 bases. Germline lookup yields CDR1 LNHNV and CDR2 YYDKDF (reference sequence). This CDR3 reads CATSRVGDEQYV. In DNA, the CDR3 is TGTGCCACCAGCAGAGTCGGGGACGAGCAGTACGTC.

This clone was picked up a small number of times. The chain employs TRBV10-3 and TRBJ2-7; D not resolved. CDR3 length equals 13 residues. V was clipped by 1 base and J by 3 bases, with 7 bases between them. Germline V CDR1 and CDR2: ENHRY, SYGVKD. The CDR3 loop reads CAISEYGLYEQYV. The CDR3 DNA reads TGTGCCATCAGTGAGTATGGCCTCTACGAGCAGTACGTC.

CDR3 DNA: TGTGCCAGCAGTCGGACAGGGGGTGTTAGCAATCAGCCCCAGCATTTT. Amino acids: CASSRTGGVSNQPQHF. This sequence joins TRBV3-1 (or the pseudogene TRBV3-2) and TRBJ1-5; TRBD1 matches 10 bases. The CDR3 length is 16 residues. Unmatched junction bases numbered 5, after V lost 6 bases and J lost 0 bases. In germline, CDR1 is LGHDT, CDR2 YNNKEL (reference sequence).

V is TRBV6-1 and J is TRBJ2-7, with TRBD1 matching over 7 bases. CDR3 length: 15 amino acids. Germline CDR1 and CDR2: MNHNS and SASEGT. V lost 2 bases and J lost 0; bases outside the gene matches: 4. The CDR3 DNA is TGTGCCAGCAGTGAATCGACAGGGAGCTCCTACGAGCAGTACGTC. Protein: CASSESTGSSYEQYV.

The chain combines TRBV7-9 with TRBJ2-5; maybe TRBD2 (6 bases). This CDR3 has 16 residues. V lost 3 bases to trimming and J lost 3 bases, with 17 bases between them. Per germline, CDR1 SEHNR and CDR2 FQNEAQ (reference sequence). CDR3 protein: CASSFSAGPRKETQYF. CDR3 DNA: TGTGCCAGCAGCTTCTCGGCGGGACCAAGAAAAGAGACCCAGTACTTC.